The 10 T cell receptor beta chains presented below share a single source sample, sequenced in a study of CD8 T cells in Susac syndrome. It was with random hexamers that 0.5 to 1 ug RNA was reverse transcribed. TCRdb recomputed calls from the immunoSEQ multiplex PCR reads with MiXCR, one row per CDR3 protein. The sample lists 250,000 to 350,000 distinct CDR3 sequences, about 88% seen once, with 0.095% to 0.14% in the top ten. The specimen sequenced was CD8+ T cells from PBMCs. Receptors were obtained from a human donor with multiple sclerosis.

Regarding this clonotype: At one end, the junction sequence differs from germline, possibly due to a read error. The chain employs TRBV7-2 and TRBJ1-2; no clear D. The germline CDR1 and CDR2 sequences are SGHTA and FQGNSA. This CDR3 region has 13 residues. In DNA form, the CDR3 reads TGTGCCAGCAGCTTACAAGGAGTTCAGGACCCACTCTTC. Translated: CASSLQGVQDPLF.

The chain employs TRBV29-1 and TRBJ2-4, with D possibly matching TRBD2 (6 bases). The germline V gene encodes CDR1 SQVTM and CDR2 ANQGSEA. The CDR3 totals 10 residues. Trimming took off 4 bases at V and 8 bases at J, with 6 bases between the two ends. The CDR3, as DNA: TGCAGCGTTGGCGGGGACATTCAGTACTTC. As protein: CSVGGDIQYF.

The CDR3 protein is CATSVGSFSSTDTQYF. The CDR3 DNA follows: TGTGCCACCAGTGTTGGCAGCTTCTCTAGCACAGATACGCAGTATTTT. The chain is built from TRBV24-1 and TRBJ2-3, with D hard to call. The CDR3 length is 16 residues. Trimming left V 5 bases short and J 0 bases short, with 14 bases between. The germline V gene encodes CDR1 KGHDR and CDR2 SFDVKD.

This clonotype was counted once. The V gene is TRBV13, the J gene TRBJ2-1; 11 bases agree with TRBD1. The germline V gene encodes CDR1 PRHDT and CDR2 FYEKMQ (reference sequence). The CDR3 length is 23 residues. With 2 bases clipped from V and 6 bases from J, the junction kept 27 bases outside the gene matches. CDR3 protein: CASSLWVGKPGQGVPTNLNEQFF. CDR3 coding DNA: TGTGCCAGCAGCTTATGGGTCGGGAAACCGGGACAGGGGGTCCCGACCAATCTCAATGAGCAGTTCTTC.

This sequence joins TRBV5-5 and TRBJ2-7; tentatively, D is TRBD1 (5 bases). Trimming stripped 6 bases from V and 5 bases from J, with 21 bases between. Germline V gene data show CDR1 as SGHKS and CDR2 as YYEKEE (reference sequence). This CDR3 region has 15 residues. The CDR3 DNA follows: TGTGCCAGCACCCACTCTCACCAGGGTGTCGACGAGCAGTACTTC. Protein product: CASTHSHQGVDEQYF. Looking up the rest from reference TRBV5-5 and TRBJ2-7 gives the full variable domain: DAGVTQSPTHLIKTRGQQVTLRCSPISGHKSVSWYQQVLGQGPQFIFQYYEKEERGRGNFPDRFSARQFPNYSSELNVNALLLGDSALYLCASTHSHQGVDEQYFGPGTRLTVT.

The chain recombines TRBV5-6 with TRBJ1-1; tentatively, D is TRBD1 (6 bases). The V and J ends lost 5 bases and 1 base respectively, with 12 bases between them. Looked up from germline, CDR1 is SGHDT and CDR2 is YYEEEE. The CDR3 has 14 amino acids. The CDR3 loop is CASRWGPSNTEAFF. CDR3 nucleotide sequence: TGTGCCAGCAGATGGGGGCCATCGAACACTGAAGCTTTCTTT.

This chain connects TRBV6-1 to TRBJ1-5; 7 bases align to TRBD1. There are 15 residues in the CDR3. Germline CDR1 reads MNHNS; CDR2 reads SASEGT. J gave up 4 bases and V 2 bases, and 5 bases lay outside the gene matches. CDR3: CASSEYRGLNQPQHF. CDR3 in DNA: TGTGCCAGCAGTGAATACAGGGGATTGAATCAGCCCCAGCATTTT.

The CDR3 sequence is CASSLRGRAREQFF. In DNA form, the CDR3 reads TGTGCCAGCAGTTTACGGGGGAGGGCCAGGGAGCAGTTCTTC. This chain joins TRBV28 and TRBJ2-1; 7 bases are a match to TRBD2. Trimming cost V 2 bases and J 10 bases; bases outside gene matches: 8. CDR3 length: 14 residues. Germline-derived CDR1 and CDR2 are MDHEN and SYDVKM.

This clonotype was seen only once. The chain is built from TRBV10-1 and TRBJ2-1, with D possibly being TRBD1 or TRBD2 (6 bases each). The CDR3 spans 17 residues. CDR1 and CDR2 from the germline V gene are WNHNN and SYGVQD (reference sequence). V lost 5 bases and J lost 2, with 19 bases in between. This chain's CDR3 is CASSQGKGGVAYNEQFF. The CDR3 DNA follows: TGCGCCAGCAGTCAGGGGAAAGGAGGGGTAGCCTACAATGAGCAGTTCTTC.

The chain carries TRBV9 and TRBJ1-2, with a weak D call TRBD1 (6 bases). V dropped 0 bases and J dropped 2 bases, with 11 bases sitting between them. CDR3 length: 15 amino acids. In germline, CDR1 is SGDLS, CDR2 YYNGEE. The CDR3, as DNA: TGTGCCAGCAGCGTAGGAACAGGGAGGAACTATGGCTACACCTTC. Translation gives CASSVGTGRNYGYTF.